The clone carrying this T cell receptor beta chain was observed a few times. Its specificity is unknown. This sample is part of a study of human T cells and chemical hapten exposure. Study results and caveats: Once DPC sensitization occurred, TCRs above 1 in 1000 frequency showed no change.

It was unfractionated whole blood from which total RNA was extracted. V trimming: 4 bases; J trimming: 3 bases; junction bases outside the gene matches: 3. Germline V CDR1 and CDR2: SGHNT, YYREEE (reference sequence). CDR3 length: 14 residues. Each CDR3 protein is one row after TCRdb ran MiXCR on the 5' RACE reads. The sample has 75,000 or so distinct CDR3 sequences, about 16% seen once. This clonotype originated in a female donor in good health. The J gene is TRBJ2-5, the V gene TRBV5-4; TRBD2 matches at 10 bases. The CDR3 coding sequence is TGTGCCAGCAGCCTTAGCGGGGGGAAAGAGACCCAGTACTTC. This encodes CASSLSGGKETQYF.